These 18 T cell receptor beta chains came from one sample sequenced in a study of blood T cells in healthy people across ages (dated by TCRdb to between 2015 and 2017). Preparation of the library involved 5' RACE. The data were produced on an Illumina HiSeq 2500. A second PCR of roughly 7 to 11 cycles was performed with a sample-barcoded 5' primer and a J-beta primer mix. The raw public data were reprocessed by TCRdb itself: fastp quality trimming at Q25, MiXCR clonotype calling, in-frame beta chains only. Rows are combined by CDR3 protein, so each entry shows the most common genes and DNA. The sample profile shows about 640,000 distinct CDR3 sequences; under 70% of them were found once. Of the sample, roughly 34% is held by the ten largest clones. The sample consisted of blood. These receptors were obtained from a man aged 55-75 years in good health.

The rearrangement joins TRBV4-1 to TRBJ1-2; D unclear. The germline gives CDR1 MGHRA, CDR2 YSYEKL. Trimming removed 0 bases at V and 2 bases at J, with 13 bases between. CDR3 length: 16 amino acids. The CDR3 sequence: CASSQDVGRTNYGYTF. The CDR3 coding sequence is TGCGCCAGCAGCCAAGATGTCGGCAGAACGAACTATGGCTACACCTTC.

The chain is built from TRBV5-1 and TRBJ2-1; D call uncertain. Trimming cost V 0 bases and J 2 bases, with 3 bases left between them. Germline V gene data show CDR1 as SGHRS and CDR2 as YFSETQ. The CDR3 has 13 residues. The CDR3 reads CASSLVAYNEQFF. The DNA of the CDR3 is TGCGCCAGCAGCTTGGTTGCCTACAATGAGCAGTTCTTC.

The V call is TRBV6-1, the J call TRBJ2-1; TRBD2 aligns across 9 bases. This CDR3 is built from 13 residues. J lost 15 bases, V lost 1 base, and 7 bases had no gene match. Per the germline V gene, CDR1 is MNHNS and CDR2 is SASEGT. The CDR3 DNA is TGTGCCAGCAGTGAAGTTGTGGGAGCGGGGGGGTTCTTC. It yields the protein CASSEVVGAGGFF.

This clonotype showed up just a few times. CDR3 in DNA: TGCGCCAGCAGCCAAGATGGCGGGGGGGGTTACGAGCAGTACTTC. This gives the protein CASSQDGGGGYEQYF. V gene TRBV4-1 combines with J gene TRBJ2-5, with 9 bases matching TRBD2. The J call may not be correct, given that the DNA end is closer to TRBJ2-7. The CDR3 totals 15 residues. Germline values: CDR1 MGHRA, CDR2 YSYEKL.

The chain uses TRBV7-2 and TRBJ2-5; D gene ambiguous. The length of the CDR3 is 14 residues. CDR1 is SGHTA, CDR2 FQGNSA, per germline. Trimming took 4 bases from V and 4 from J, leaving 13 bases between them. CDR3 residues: CASSSPPGIETQYF. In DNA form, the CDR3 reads TGTGCCAGCAGCTCGCCCCCTGGCATAGAGACCCAGTACTTC.

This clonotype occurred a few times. In nucleotides, the CDR3 is TGTGCCAGCAGTCCCAGGGCTTTCGAGCAGTACTTC. It encodes CASSPRAFEQYF. The chain employs TRBV12-3 or TRBV12-4 and TRBJ2-7; tentatively, D is TRBD1 (5 bases). The CDR3 sequence is 12 residues long. Trimming cost V 5 bases and J 6 bases, with 11 bases left between them.

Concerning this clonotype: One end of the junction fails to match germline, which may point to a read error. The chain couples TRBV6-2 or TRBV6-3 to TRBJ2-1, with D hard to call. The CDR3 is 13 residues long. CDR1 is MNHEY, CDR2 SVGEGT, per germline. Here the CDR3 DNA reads TGTGCCTGCAGTTATAGTGGCTACAATGAGCAGTTCTTC. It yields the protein CACSYSGYNEQFF.

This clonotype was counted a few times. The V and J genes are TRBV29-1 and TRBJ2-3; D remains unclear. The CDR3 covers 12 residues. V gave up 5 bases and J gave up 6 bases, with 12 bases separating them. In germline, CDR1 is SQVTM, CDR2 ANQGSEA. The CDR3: CSVSLTYDTQYF. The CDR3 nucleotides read TGCAGCGTTTCCCTGACGTACGATACGCAGTATTTT.

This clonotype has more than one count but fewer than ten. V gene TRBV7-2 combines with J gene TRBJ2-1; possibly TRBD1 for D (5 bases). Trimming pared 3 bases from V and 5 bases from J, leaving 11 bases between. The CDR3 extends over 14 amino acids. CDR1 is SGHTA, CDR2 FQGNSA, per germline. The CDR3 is CASSFWQGNNEQFF. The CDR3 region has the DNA TGTGCCAGCAGCTTCTGGCAGGGTAACAATGAGCAGTTCTTC. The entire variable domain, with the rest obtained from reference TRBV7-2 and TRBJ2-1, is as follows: GAGVSQSPSNKVTEKGKDVELRCDPISGHTALYWYRQSLGQGLEFLIYFQGNSAPDKSGLPSDRFSAERTGGSVSTLTIQRTQQEDSAVYLCASSFWQGNNEQFFGPGTRLTVL.

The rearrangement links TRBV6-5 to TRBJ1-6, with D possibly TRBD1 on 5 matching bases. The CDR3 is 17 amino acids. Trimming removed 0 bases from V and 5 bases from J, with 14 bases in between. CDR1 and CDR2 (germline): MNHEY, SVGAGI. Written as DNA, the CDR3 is TGTGCCAGCAGTTACTCGAGGGCAGGGCCTAATAATTCACCCCTCCACTTT. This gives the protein CASSYSRAGPNNSPLHF.

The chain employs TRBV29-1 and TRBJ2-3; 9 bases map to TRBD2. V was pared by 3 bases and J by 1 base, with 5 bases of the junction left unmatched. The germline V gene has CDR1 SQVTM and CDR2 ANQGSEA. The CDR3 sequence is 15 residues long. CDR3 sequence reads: CSVDLAGKGTDTQYF. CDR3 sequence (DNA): TGCAGCGTTGATCTAGCGGGGAAGGGCACAGATACGCAGTATTTT.

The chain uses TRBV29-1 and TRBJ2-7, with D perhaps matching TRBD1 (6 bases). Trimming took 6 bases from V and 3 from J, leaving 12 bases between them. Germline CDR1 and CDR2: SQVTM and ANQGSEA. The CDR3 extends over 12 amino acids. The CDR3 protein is CSVQEQGYEQYF. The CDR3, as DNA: TGCAGCGTCCAGGAACAGGGCTACGAGCAGTACTTC.

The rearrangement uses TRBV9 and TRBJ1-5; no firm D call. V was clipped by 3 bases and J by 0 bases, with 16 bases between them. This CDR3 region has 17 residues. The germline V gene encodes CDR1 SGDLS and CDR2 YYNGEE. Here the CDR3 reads CASSDRGVGHSNQPQHF. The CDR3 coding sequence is TGTGCCAGCAGCGATCGTGGGGTAGGCCATAGCAATCAGCCCCAGCATTTT.

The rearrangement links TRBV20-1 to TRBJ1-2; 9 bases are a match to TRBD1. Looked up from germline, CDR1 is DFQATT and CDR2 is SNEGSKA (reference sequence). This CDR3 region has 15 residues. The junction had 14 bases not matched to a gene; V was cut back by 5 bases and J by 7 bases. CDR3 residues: CSAPNFRTGEGGYTF. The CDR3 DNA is TGCAGTGCTCCCAACTTCAGGACAGGGGAGGGTGGCTACACCTTC.

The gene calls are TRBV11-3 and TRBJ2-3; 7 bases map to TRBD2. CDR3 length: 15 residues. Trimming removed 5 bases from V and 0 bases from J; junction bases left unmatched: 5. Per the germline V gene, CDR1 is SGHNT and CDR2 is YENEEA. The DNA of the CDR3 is TGTGCCAGCAGCCCCGACGGGGGGAGCACAGATACGCAGTATTTT. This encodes CASSPDGGSTDTQYF. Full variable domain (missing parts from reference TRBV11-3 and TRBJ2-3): EAGVVQSPRYKIIEKKQPVAFWCNPISGHNTLYWYLQNLGQGPELLIRYENEEAVDDSQLPKDRFSAERLKGVDSTLKIQPAELGDSAVYLCASSPDGGSTDTQYFGPGTRLTVL.

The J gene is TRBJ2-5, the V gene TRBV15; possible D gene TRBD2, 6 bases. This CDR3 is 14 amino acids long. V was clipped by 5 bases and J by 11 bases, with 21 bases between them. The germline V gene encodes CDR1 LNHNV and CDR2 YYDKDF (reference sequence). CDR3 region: CATSPRQDYNEQYF. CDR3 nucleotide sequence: TGTGCCACCAGCCCCCGGCAGGACTACAATGAGCAGTACTTC.

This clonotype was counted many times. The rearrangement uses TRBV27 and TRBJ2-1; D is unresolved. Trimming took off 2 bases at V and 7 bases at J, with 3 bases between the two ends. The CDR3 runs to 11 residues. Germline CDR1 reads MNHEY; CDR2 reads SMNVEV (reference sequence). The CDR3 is CASSLGNEQFF. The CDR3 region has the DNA TGTGCCAGCAGTTTAGGGAATGAGCAGTTCTTC.

CDR3 sequence (DNA): TGCAGTGCTAACAGGGGGCTCAGTTCACCCCTCCACTTT. This encodes CSANRGLSSPLHF. The chain recombines TRBV20-1 with TRBJ1-6, with 9 bases that match TRBD1. The V gene end was trimmed by 4 bases and the J gene end by 9 bases; junction bases not matched to a gene: 4. The CDR3 contains 13 residues. In germline, CDR1 is DFQATT, CDR2 SNEGSKA (reference sequence).